This TCR beta chain stems from a study of blood T cell repertoires in COVID-19. Clones were sequenced by immunoSEQ multiplex PCR, and TCRdb holds only the in-frame ones, with some missing. The data contain roughly 250,000 clones, about 85% of them seen just once; the ten biggest clones take up over 6%. Which cohort a participant joined came from the clinical history participants gave. The CDR3 consists of 16 residues. Unmatched junction bases numbered 4, after V lost 0 bases and J lost 0 bases. Germline V gene lookup returns CDR1 GTSNPN and CDR2 SVGIG (reference sequence). The chain uses TRBV30 and TRBJ2-2; 7 bases agree with TRBD1. This receptor was identified in a woman in her 30s with acute COVID-19. The sample was PBMCs or T cells enriched from blood (not recorded which). CDR3 amino acids: CAWSVSGTANTGELFF. The DNA of the CDR3 is TGTGCCTGGAGTGTATCCGGGACAGCGAACACCGGGGAGCTGTTTTTT. Variable domain in full (rest from reference TRBV30 and TRBJ2-2): SQTIHQWPATLVQPVGSPLSLECTVEGTSNPNLYWYRQAAGRGLQLLFYSVGIGQISSEVPQNLSASRPQDRQFILSSKKLLLSDSGFYLCAWSVSGTANTGELFFGEGSRLTVL.